Given below is one T cell receptor (beta chain) in context. In the authors' workflow: Per-sample TCR counts ranged from roughly 23,224 to 750,000, median roughly 87,000. TCRdb passed the RACE reads through MiXCR, listing each CDR3 protein once. TCRdb's processing, not the authors', yielded these V and J calls. The repertoire includes fewer than 200,000 distinct CDR3 sequences, more than 20% of them detected once, and under 7% sits in the top ten. The sample originates from a study of human T cells and chemical hapten exposure. Time point in this sample: patch test 1, 2 weeks after DPC sensitization. The treatment is: therapeutic diphenylcyclopropenone sensitization with weekly scalp DPC. This specimen consisted of whole blood, obtained in connection with sensitization to the hapten diphenylcyclopropenone (DPC). The origin of this receptor is a woman aged 45-65 years with alopecia areata. Some clones in this sample may be carry-over from other donors' samples.

Here the CDR3 DNA reads TGCAGTGCTTTCCCCCTGGGGGAGAGCACAGATACGCAGTATTTT. Protein sequence: CSAFPLGESTDTQYF. The chain recombines TRBV20-1 with TRBJ2-3, with D perhaps matching TRBD1 or TRBD2 (5 bases each). Germline V CDR1 and CDR2: DFQATT, SNEGSKA (reference sequence). The CDR3 consists of 15 residues. V lost 5 bases to trimming and J lost 0 bases, with 15 bases between them.